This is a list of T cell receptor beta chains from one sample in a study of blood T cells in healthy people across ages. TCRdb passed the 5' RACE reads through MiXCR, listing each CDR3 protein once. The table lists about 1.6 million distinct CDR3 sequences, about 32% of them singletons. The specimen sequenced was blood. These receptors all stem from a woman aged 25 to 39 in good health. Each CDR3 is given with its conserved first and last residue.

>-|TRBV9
CASSSAGTAYYEQYF
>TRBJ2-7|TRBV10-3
CAAQGDRAYEQYF
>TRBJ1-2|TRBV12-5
CASGLVLRGGPSGYTF
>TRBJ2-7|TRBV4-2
CASSRDRGHYEQYF
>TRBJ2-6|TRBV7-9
CASSFTRDRCSGANVLTF
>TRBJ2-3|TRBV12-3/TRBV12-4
CASSPRPITSGLADTQYF
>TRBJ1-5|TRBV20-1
CSARAPGTGYSHF
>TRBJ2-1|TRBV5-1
CASSYLAGEPNEQFF
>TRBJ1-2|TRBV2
CAPRRSWDGYTF
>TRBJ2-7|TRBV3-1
CASSQERRTNSYEQYF
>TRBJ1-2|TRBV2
CASSTEDGYTF
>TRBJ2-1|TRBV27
CASSLSSAEEGTYNEQFF
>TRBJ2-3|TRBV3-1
CASSQGPPDYNTQYF
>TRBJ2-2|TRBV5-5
CASSFSSANTGELFF
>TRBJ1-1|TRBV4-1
CASSQDMGGEGTEAFF
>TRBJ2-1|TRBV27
CASRPRDRGGNEQFF
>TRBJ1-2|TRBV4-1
CASSQGGVDYYGYTF
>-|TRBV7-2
CASTWGAEGGEQYF
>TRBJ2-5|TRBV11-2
CASSLEDTETQYF
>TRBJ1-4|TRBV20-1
CSAPPGAANEKLFF
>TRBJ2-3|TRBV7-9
CASSLHPLRREGTDTQYF
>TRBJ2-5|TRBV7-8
CASSLEGQGYQETQYF
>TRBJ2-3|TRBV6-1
CASSELGLAGSTDTQYF
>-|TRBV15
CATSLTLGGYYEQYF
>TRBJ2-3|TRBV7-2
CASSPDRLHTQYF
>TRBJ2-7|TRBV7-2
CASSTGLVGEQYF
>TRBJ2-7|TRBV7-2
CASSLIGLAGAYGEQYF
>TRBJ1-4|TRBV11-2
CASSSGQSPVNGFATNEKLFF
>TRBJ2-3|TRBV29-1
CSTSGTSDTDTQYF
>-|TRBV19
CASSADNYEQYF
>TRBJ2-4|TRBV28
CASSSQREGGNIQYF
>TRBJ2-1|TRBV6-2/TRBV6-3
CASRRTSGGSNEQFF
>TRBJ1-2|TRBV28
CASNSYSGYTF
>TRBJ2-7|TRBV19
CASSIATAYEQYF
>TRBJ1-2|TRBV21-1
CASSKPNDKVRTLYGYTF
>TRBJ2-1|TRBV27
CASGISGQDTDKQFF